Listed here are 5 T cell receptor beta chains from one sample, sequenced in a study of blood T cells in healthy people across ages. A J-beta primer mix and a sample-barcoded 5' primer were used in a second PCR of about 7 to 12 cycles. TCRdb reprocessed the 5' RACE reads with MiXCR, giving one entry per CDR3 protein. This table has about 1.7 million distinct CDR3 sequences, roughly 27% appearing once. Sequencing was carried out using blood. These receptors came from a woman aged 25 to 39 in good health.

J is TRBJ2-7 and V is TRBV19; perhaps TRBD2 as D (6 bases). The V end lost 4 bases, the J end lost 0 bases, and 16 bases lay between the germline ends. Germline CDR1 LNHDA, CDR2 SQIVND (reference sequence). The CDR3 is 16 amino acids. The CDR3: CASSTRGLGSSYEQYF. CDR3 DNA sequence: TGTGCCAGTAGTACCCGGGGACTTGGATCCTCCTACGAGCAGTACTTC.

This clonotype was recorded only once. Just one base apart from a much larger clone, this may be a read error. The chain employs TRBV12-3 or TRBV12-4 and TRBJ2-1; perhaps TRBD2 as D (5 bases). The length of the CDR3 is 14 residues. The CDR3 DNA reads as TGTGCCAGCAGGTTAGCGTGGCAGAAGGATGAGCAGTTCTTC. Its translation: CASRLAWQKDEQFF.

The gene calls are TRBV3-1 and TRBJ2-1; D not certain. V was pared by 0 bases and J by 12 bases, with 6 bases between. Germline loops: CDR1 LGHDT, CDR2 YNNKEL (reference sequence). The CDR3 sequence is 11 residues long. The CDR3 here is CASSQESVQFF. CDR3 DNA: TGTGCCAGCAGCCAAGAATCGGTGCAGTTCTTC.

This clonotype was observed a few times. CDR3 bases: TGTGCCAGCAGTTTTGGACCCCGGGCCTATAATTCACCCCTCCACTTT. This sequence encodes CASSFGPRAYNSPLHF. The chain links TRBV12-3 or TRBV12-4 to TRBJ1-6, with D unresolved. Trimming cost V 3 bases and J 2 bases, with 11 bases left between them. The CDR3 consists of 16 residues.

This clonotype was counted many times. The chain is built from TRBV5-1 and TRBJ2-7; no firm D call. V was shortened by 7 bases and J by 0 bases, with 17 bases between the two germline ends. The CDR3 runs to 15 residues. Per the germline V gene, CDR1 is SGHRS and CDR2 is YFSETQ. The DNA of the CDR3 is TGCGCCAGCTCGCCCCGTGCGGTTAGCTCCTACGAGCAGTACTTC. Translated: CASSPRAVSSYEQYF.